This T cell receptor beta chain was recovered during a study of cytomegalovirus exposure and HLA in healthy donors. Study findings and constraints: A later analysis appeared to link common viral pathogens to several of the most significant clusters. Later work found that TCR association rates differed between HLA loci; DRB1 had the most and HLA-C the fewest.

The CDR3 consists of 18 residues. Per germline, CDR1 SGHAT and CDR2 FQNNGV. V was trimmed by 2 bases and J by 3 bases, leaving 22 bases between them. PCR used 60 Vbeta primers and 13 Jbeta primers. Method: immunoSEQ multiplex PCR; TCRdb's copy keeps in-frame clones and lacks some. The sample includes about 120,000 clones, over 8.5% seen only once; the top ten take around 6%. Concerning this clone: The target antigen is unknown.

The sequenced sample consisted of PBMCs. The clonotype originates from a woman aged 40 to 49 in good health and CMV-seropositive. The chain is built from TRBV11-2 and TRBJ2-5; D might be TRBD1 (5 bases). The CDR3 DNA is TGTGCCAGCAGCTTATTACCCGAGCAAGGTCAGGGTAAAGAGACCCAGTACTTC. It yields the protein CASSLLPEQGQGKETQYF.